The T cell receptor beta chain under discussion was sequenced for a study of T cells in Graves' hyperthyroidism and ophthalmopathy. This clonotype occurred many times. RNA transcripts were the template for amplifying TCR beta CDR3 regions. With the HTBI primer set, the TCR CDR3 went through a first round of RT-PCR. MiXCR, applied by TCRdb to the multiplex PCR reads, yields one record per CDR3 protein. The sample lists roughly 420,000 distinct CDR3 sequences, less than 20% occurring once. The CDR3 totals 14 residues. CDR1 is SGHRS and CDR2 is YFSETQ in the germline V gene. The junction had 10 bases not matched to a gene; V was cut back by 8 bases and J by 8 bases.

The specimen sequenced was blood. The chain has TRBV5-1 and TRBJ1-2; 12 nucleotides align to TRBD1. The source of this sequence is a young woman with Graves' hyperthyroidism. The CDR3 DNA follows: TGCGCCAGTGATTCGGGACAGGGGGCGCGCGGCTACACCTTC. Its protein product is CASDSGQGARGYTF.